This T cell receptor (beta chain) stems from a study of vaccination effects on CD4 cells after COVID-19. Study results and caveats: The vaccine-induced clones of healthy vaccinees included only 1 of 255 that cross-reacted with common cold coronaviruses. The study, lacking early post-infection timepoints, had few convalescent patients.

The germline V and J ends were trimmed by 0 bases and 7 bases, with 15 bases remaining between them. This CDR3 region has 15 residues. Germline V lookup: CDR1 LGHDT, CDR2 YNNKEL (reference sequence). About this clone itself: Its antigen is as yet unknown.

Generated by immunoSEQ multiplex PCR, the TCRdb table keeps only in-frame clones and is missing some. The table lists about 60,000 clones, roughly four fifths of them singletons. Using viral peptide pools, the ViraFEST assay grew out antigen-specific CD4+ T cells prior to sequencing. Culture proceeded for 10 days, and CD4+ T cells were then isolated. On day 3 and again on day 7, half the medium was replaced with IL-2 medium. The sequenced sample was CD4+ T cells from PBMCs cultured with HCoV-229E spike peptides, obtained before COVID-19 vaccination. The receptor comes from a human donor who received a COVID-19 vaccine. The V and J genes are TRBV3-1 (or the pseudogene TRBV3-2) and TRBJ2-5, with TRBD1 as a possible D gene (5 bases). The CDR3 coding sequence is TGTGCCAGCAGCCAAGATAGGCAGGGTCTCGGGACCCAGTACTTC. This encodes CASSQDRQGLGTQYF.